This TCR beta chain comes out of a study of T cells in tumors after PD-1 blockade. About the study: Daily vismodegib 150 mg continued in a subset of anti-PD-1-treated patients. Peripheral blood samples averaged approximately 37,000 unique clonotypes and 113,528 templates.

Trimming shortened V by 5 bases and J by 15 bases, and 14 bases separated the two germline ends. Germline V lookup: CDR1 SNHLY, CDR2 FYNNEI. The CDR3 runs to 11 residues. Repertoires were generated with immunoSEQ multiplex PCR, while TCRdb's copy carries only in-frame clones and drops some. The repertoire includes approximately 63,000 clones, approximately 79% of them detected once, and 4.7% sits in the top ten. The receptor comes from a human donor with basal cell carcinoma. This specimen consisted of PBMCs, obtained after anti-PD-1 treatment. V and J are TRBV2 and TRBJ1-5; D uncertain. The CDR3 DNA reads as TGTGCCAGCAGTCTTACCGGGGTCGTGCATTTT. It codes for CASSLTGVVHF.